This is a list of T cell receptor beta chains from one sample in a study of lung T cells in sarcoidosis with Löfgren's syndrome. TCRdb passed the reads through MiXCR, listing each CDR3 protein once. In the table there are about 2,900 distinct CDR3 sequences, about 28% of which are singletons. The sequenced material came from CD4+ T cells from bronchoalveolar lavage. These receptors originate from a human donor with sarcoidosis (Löfgren's syndrome or another form), or a control subject (not recorded which). The CDR3 runs from the conserved cysteine through the conserved F or W. The D gene is left open where the match is weak.

>16|TRBD1|TRBV25-1
CASSDLTGGYNSPLHF
>15|-|TRBV7-6
CASSLVGPPAETQYF
>14|-|TRBV15
CATSGDLGSRPQHF
>11|-|TRBV20-1
CSAVPRSIKYF
>12|-|TRBV20-1
CSAREGGAQAFF
>13|TRBD1|TRBV30
CAWSVQGGPRAFF
>19|-|TRBV27
CASSFQPTGTTKANTEAFF
>15|TRBD1|TRBV2
CASSGQGAGGQPQHF
>13|-|TRBV20-1
CSARGYSNQPQHF
>19|TRBD1|TRBV15
CATSRPHVRGASMNTEAFF
>15|-|TRBV4-2
CASSPQGGREEKLFF
>17|-|TRBV18
CASSPPGQGWGTDTQYF
>19|TRBD2|TRBV15
CATSGGRATDPSNSETQYF
>16|-|TRBV25-1
CASSESPLSGANVLTF
>12|-|TRBV5-8
CASNGGGYGYTF
>15|-|TRBV6-1
CASRVGGGTYYVHTF
>13|-|TRBV11-2
CASSVNANTEAFF
>17|TRBD2|TRBV5-5
CASSPSLGGGRGETQYF
>13|-|TRBV30
CAWSQGVAETQYF
>14|-|TRBV6-1
CASSDRLLYNEQFF
>14|TRBD1|TRBV9
CASSVSGQTYEQYF
>14|TRBD2|TRBV2
CAGSEATSRETQYF
>14|-|TRBV2
CASRSLGGSYGYTF
>13|-|TRBV2
CASKGEDTGELFF
>14|-|TRBV20-1
CSAREVTLNTEAFF
>13|-|TRBV6-1
CAGKGPGQVEQYF
>13|TRBD1|TRBV12-3/TRBV12-4
CASSWDRGQGYTF
>13|-|TRBV14
CASNRRSQETQYF
>12|-|TRBV2
CASSEITDEAFF
>18|TRBD2|TRBV6-2/TRBV6-3
CARKSGTSGGASYNEQLF
>16|TRBD2|TRBV5-4
CASSPKERGSTGTQYF
>11|-|TRBV19
CASSEADTQYF
>13|-|TRBV20-1
CSASEQDNQPQHF
>15|-|TRBV6-1
CASSRQVNYFNGYTF
>17|-|TRBV4-1
CASSQDQAADRGNEQFF
>13|TRBD1|TRBV6-1
CASSEQGQYEQYF
>16|-|TRBV20-1
CSWILPRLGNTDTQYF
>14|-|TRBV5-4
CASSGDFGNSPLHF
>15|TRBD1|TRBV18
CASSPGTATSYEQYF
>16|TRBD1|TRBV7-9
CASSSGTGEFGNTIYF
>14|TRBD1|TRBV20-1
CSALTGTFYNEQFF
>14|TRBD2|TRBV6-2/TRBV6-3
CASSYPAGGYEQYF
>16|TRBD2|TRBV19
CASSEPSGSELDEQFF
>15|-|TRBV5-1
CASSLMGGMNTEAFF
>14|-|TRBV7-8
CASSLTTGNYGYTF
>15|TRBD1|TRBV30
CAWRKPDRTNTEAFF
>16|-|TRBV11-2
CASSQKADPGQNIQYF
>14|-|TRBV20-1
CSARMTEGPYGYTF
>14|-|TRBV19
CASMVGAGTGELFF
>16|-|TRBV12-3/TRBV12-4
CASSLALLVGTDTQYF
>14|TRBD1|TRBV2
CASRRDSGISPLHF